Reported below is one TCR beta chain. cDNA synthesis used the whole RNA isolate, giving expressed TCRB sequences. Method: immunoSEQ multiplex PCR; TCRdb's copy keeps in-frame clones and lacks some. The sample holds hundreds of thousands of clones, 9% to 10% seen once. This record belongs to a study of beta chain features in type 1 diabetes. Germline values: CDR1 SEHNR, CDR2 FQNEAQ (reference sequence). This CDR3 is built from 17 residues. V lost 1 base and J lost 0; bases outside the gene matches: 6. V and J are TRBV7-9 and TRBJ2-3; 8 bases line up with TRBD2. The source is a woman between 18 and 29 years old in good health. Sequenced input: naive CD4+ T cells from blood. CDR3 in DNA: TGTGCCAGCAGCTTAGGAGGGGCTAGCGGGAGCACAGATACGCAGTATTTT. Translated, it gives CASSLGGASGSTDTQYF.